This T cell receptor beta chain derives from a study of T cell changes during pregnancy in multiple sclerosis. Points on this clone: The sample has other DNA sequences that encode this CDR3 too.

Only in-frame clones appear in the TCRdb table, and some are missing; sequencing was by immunoSEQ multiplex PCR. The sample lists around 30,000 clones, roughly nine tenths seen once, with 0.6% to 0.9% in the top ten. This TCR was recovered from a female donor with multiple sclerosis, enrolled in a pregnancy study. The sequenced sample was CD4+ T cells from peripheral blood mononuclear cells, obtained in the first trimester of pregnancy.

Here the CDR3 reads CASSLANLISGTFPYEQYF. The DNA of the CDR3 is TGTGCCAGCAGCTTAGCGAACCTGATTTCCGGGACATTCCCCTACGAGCAGTACTTC. The gene calls are TRBV7-2 and TRBJ2-7; D perhaps matches TRBD1 (6 bases). V was trimmed by 0 bases and J by 2 bases, leaving 23 bases between them. The V gene's germline CDR1 is SGHTA and CDR2 FQGNSA. The CDR3 extends over 19 amino acids.